This TCR beta chain was recorded in a study of T cell responses to AZD1222 COVID-19 vaccine. Comment on this clone: As yet, its antigen is unknown.

Study conclusions and caveats: There were repertoire samples only from the period after the peak T cell response. Across the whole spike, CD4 TCRs peaked at regions 160-218 and 743-854. Unmutated variant regions are reportedly the target of nearly half of TCRs that are spike-specific. Following two doses of AZD1222, Spike-specific TCR breadth and depth rose.

The repertoire was sequenced with immunoSEQ multiplex PCR; TCRdb's copy has only in-frame clones and lacks some. In the table there are 75,000 to 95,000 clones, approximately 89% of which are singletons. V dropped 4 bases and J dropped 6; count of bases not matched to a gene: 8. Germline V CDR1 and CDR2: SEHNR, FQNEAQ (reference sequence). This CDR3 has 15 residues. The material was peripheral blood, obtained 28 days after the second AZD1222 dose. The J gene is TRBJ2-1, the V gene TRBV7-9; TRBD1 matches 8 bases. The sequence came from an adult who received the AZD1222 COVID-19 vaccine. The CDR3 DNA sequence: TGTGCCAGCAGCTGGCCCCGGGGACAGGCCAATGAGCAGTTCTTC. Protein: CASSWPRGQANEQFF. Filled out from reference TRBV7-9 and TRBJ2-1, the complete variable domain reads DTGVSQNPRHKITKRGQNVTFRCDPISEHNRLYWYRQTLGQGPEFLTYFQNEAQLEKSRLLSDRFSAERPKGSFSTLEIQRTEQGDSAMYLCASSWPRGQANEQFFGPGTRLTVL.